The clone carrying this T cell receptor beta chain has at least ten counts. Antigen unknown. Unmatched junction bases numbered 1, after V lost 4 bases and J lost 0 bases. CDR1 and CDR2 from the germline V gene are SGHDN and FVKESK. This CDR3 contains 14 residues. The data were obtained in a study of spatial heterogeneity in lung cancer. On the study more broadly: Raw sequencing reads included, on average, more than 8.5 appearances of each unique TCR and UMI combination. General study findings and limits: Whereas they appeared in blood less at follow-up, ubiquitous expanded tumor TCRs appeared there more at resection.

Sample time point: sample taken at primary tumor resection. Whole RNA, which was extracted from tumor, nontumor lung tissue or frozen PBMC, was sequenced without any cell sorting. TCRdb re-called the 5' RACE reads through MiXCR, storing one row per CDR3 protein. The table shows 30,000 to 45,000 distinct CDR3 sequences, with 7.5% occurring only once. The source material was PBMCs, sampled at surgery. V and J are TRBV14 and TRBJ2-7; 9 nucleotides align to TRBD2. The receptor was derived from a male donor with early-stage non-small cell lung cancer. CDR3 loop: CASSLSGSSYEQYV. Written as DNA, the CDR3 is TGTGCCAGCAGCCTTAGCGGGAGCTCCTACGAGCAGTACGTC.